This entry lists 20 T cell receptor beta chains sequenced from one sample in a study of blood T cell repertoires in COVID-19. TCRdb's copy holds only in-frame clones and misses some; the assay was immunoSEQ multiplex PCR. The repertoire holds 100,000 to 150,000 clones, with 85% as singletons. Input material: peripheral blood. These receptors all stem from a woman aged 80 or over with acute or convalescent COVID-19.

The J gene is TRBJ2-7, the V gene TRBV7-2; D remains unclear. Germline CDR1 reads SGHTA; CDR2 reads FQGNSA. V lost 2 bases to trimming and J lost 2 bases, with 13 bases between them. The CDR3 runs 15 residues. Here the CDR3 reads CASSLSLTVPYEQYF. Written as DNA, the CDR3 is TGTGCCAGCAGCTTAAGTCTAACCGTACCCTACGAGCAGTACTTC.

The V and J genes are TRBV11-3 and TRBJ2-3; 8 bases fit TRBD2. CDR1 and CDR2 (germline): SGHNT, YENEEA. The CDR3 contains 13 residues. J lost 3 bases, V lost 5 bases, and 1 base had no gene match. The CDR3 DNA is TGTGCCAGCAGCGGACTAGCAACAGATACGCAGTATTTT. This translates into CASSGLATDTQYF.

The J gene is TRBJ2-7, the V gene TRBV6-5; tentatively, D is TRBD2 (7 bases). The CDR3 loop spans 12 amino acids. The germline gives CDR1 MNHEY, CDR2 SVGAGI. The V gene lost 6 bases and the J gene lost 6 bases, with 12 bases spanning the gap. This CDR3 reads CASSHREGEQYV. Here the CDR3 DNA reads TGTGCCAGCAGCCACAGGGAGGGCGAGCAGTACGTC.

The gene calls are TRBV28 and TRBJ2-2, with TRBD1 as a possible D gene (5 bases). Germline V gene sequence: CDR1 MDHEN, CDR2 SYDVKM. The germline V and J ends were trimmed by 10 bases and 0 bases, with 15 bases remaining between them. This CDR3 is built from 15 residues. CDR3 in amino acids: CATTSQGTNTGELFF. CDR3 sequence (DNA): TGTGCCACCACAAGCCAGGGCACGAACACCGGGGAGCTGTTTTTT. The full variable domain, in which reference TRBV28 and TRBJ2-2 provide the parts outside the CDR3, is DVKVTQSSRYLVKRTGEKVFLECVQDMDHENMFWYRQDPGLGLRLIYFSYDVKMKEKGDIPEGYSVSREKKERFSLILESASTNQTSMYLCATTSQGTNTGELFFGEGSRLTVL.

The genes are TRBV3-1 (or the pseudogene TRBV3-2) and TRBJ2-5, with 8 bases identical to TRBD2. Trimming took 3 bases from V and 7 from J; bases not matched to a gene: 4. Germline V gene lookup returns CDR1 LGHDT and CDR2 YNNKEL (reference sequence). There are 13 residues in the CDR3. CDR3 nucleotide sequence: TGTGCCAGCAGCCAGCGGGGGGCAGGGACCCAGTACTTC. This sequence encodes CASSQRGAGTQYF.

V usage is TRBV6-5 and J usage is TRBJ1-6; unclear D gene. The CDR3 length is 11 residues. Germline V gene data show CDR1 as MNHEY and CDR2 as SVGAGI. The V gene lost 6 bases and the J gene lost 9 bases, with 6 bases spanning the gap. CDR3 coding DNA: TGTGCCAGCAGACAGAGTTCACCCCTCCACTTT. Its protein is CASRQSSPLHF.

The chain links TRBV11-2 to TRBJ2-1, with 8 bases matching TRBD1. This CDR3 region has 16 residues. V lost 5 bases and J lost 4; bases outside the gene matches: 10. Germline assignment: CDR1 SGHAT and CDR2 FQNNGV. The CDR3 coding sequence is TGTGCCAGCAGCCGCCGGACAGGGAGACCATACAATGAGCAGTTCTTC. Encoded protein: CASSRRTGRPYNEQFF.

The CDR3 protein is CASTVDSSNYGYTF. In DNA, the CDR3 is TGTGCCAGCACCGTGGACAGCTCTAACTATGGCTACACCTTC. V and J are TRBV5-5 and TRBJ1-2, with D possibly matching TRBD1 (6 bases). Trimming pared 6 bases from V and 0 bases from J, leaving 12 bases between. Germline V gives CDR1 SGHKS, CDR2 YYEKEE (reference sequence). The CDR3 runs 14 residues.

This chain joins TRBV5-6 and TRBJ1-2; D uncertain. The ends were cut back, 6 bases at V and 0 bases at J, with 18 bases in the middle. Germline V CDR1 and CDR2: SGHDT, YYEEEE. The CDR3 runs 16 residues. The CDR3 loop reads CASTPAAGRANYGYTF. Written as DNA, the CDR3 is TGTGCCAGCACACCGGCGGCCGGTCGAGCTAACTATGGCTACACCTTC. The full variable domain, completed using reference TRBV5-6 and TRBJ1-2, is DAGVTQSPTHLIKTRGQQVTLRCSPKSGHDTVSWYQQALGQGPQFIFQYYEEEERQRGNFPDRFSGHQFPNYSSELNVNALLLGDSALYLCASTPAAGRANYGYTFGSGTRLTVV.

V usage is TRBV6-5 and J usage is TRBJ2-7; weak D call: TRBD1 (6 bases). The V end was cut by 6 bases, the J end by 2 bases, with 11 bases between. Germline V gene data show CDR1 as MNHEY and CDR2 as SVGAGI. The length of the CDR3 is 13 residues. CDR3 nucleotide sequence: TGTGCCAGCAGCCCGACAGGACCCTACGAGCAGTACGTC. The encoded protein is CASSPTGPYEQYV.

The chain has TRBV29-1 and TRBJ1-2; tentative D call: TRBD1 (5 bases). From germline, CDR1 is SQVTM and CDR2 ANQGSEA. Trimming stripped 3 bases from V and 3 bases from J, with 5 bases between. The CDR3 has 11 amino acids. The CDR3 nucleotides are TGCAGCGTTGACAGGGACTATGGCTACACCTTC. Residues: CSVDRDYGYTF. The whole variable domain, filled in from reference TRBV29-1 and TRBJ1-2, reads SAVISQKPSRDICQRGTSLTIQCQVDSQVTMMFWYRQQPGQSLTLIATANQGSEATYESGFVIDKFPISRPNLTFSTLTVSNMSPEDSSIYLCSVDRDYGYTFGSGTRLTVV.

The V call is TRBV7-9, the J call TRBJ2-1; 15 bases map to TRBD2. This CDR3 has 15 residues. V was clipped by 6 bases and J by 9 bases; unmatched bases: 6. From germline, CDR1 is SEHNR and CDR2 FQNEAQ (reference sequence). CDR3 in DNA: TGTGCCAGCAGTTGGACTAGCGGGGGGGATTCTGAGCAGTTCTTC. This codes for CASSWTSGGDSEQFF.

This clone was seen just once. This CDR3 is CASRKTGFLIYGYTF. The CDR3 DNA is TGTGCCAGCAGAAAGACAGGGTTCCTAATCTATGGCTACACCTTC. The chain couples TRBV28 to TRBJ1-2, with 7 nucleotides matching TRBD1. V lost 6 bases to trimming and J lost 4 bases; unmatched junction nucleotides: 11. The germline CDR1 and CDR2 sequences are MDHEN and SYDVKM. This CDR3 has 15 amino acids.

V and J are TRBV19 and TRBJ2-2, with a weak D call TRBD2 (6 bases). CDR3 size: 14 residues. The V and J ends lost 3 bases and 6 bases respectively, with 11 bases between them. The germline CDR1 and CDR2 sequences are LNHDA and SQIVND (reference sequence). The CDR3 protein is CASSISTSAGELFF. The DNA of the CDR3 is TGTGCCAGTAGTATTTCGACTAGTGCCGGGGAGCTGTTTTTT.

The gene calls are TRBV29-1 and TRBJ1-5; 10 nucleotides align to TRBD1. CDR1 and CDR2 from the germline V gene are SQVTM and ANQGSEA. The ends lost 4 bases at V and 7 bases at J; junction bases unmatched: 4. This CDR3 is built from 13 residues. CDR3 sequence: CSVGGTGDQPQHF. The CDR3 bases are TGCAGCGTTGGCGGGACAGGGGACCAGCCCCAGCATTTT.

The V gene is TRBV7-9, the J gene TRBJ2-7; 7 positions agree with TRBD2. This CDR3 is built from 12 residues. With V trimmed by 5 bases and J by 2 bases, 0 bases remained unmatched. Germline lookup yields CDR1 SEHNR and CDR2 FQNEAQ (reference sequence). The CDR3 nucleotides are TGTGCCAGCAGCCGGGGGGCCTACGAGCAGTACTTC. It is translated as CASSRGAYEQYF.

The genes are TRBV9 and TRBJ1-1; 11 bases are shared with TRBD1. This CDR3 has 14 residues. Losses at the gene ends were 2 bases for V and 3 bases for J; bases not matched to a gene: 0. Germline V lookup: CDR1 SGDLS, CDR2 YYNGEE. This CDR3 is CASSVGQGDTEAFF. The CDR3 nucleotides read TGTGCCAGCAGCGTGGGACAGGGGGACACTGAAGCTTTCTTT.

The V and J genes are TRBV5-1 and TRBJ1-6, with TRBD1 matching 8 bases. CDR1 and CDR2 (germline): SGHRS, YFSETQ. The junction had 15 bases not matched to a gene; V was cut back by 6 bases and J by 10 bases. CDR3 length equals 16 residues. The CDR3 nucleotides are TGCGCCAGCACCCCGAGGGCGACAGGGGCGGGCTCACCCCTCCACTTT. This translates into CASTPRATGAGSPLHF.

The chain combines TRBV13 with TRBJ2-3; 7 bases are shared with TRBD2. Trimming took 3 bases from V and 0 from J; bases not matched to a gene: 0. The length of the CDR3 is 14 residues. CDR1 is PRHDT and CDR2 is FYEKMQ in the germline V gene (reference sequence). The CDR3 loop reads CASSLGGSTDTQYF. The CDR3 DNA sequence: TGTGCCAGCAGCTTGGGGGGGAGCACAGATACGCAGTATTTT.

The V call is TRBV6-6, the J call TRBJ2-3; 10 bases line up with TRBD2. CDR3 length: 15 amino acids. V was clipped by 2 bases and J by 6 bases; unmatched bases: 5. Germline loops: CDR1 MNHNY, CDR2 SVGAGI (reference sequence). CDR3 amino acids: CASSYAASGGDTQYF. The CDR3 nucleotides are TGTGCCAGCAGTTACGCGGCTAGCGGGGGCGATACGCAGTATTTT.